These 29 T cell receptor beta chains originate from one sample sequenced in a study of blood T cell repertoires in COVID-19. The protocol was immunoSEQ multiplex PCR, while the TCRdb copy is restricted to in-frame clones and leaves out a portion. The table lists around 300,000 clones, around 89% of them singletons. The sequencing sample was made of PBMCs or T cells enriched from blood (not recorded which). The receptor source for this set is a woman aged 55 to 70 in a cohort exposed to, infected with or recovered from COVID-19 (not recorded which).

This chain links TRBV5-1 with TRBJ2-1; 7 positions agree with TRBD2. Trimming cost V 0 bases and J 3 bases; bases outside gene matches: 6. Germline loops: CDR1 SGHRS, CDR2 YFSETQ. The CDR3 covers 16 residues. CDR3 sequence (DNA): TGCGCCAGCAGCTTGGAATTGGCTAGCGGCTACAATGAGCAGTTCTTC. Its translation is CASSLELASGYNEQFF.

This chain uses TRBV2 with TRBJ1-2; no reliable D call. This CDR3 is 14 amino acids long. Germline assignment: CDR1 SNHLY and CDR2 FYNNEI. V was shortened by 6 bases and J by 0 bases, with 11 bases between the two germline ends. The CDR3 DNA sequence: TGTGCCAGCAGCTTGATCCCAGCTAACTATGGCTACACCTTC. Translating gives CASSLIPANYGYTF.

The J gene is TRBJ2-7, the V gene TRBV28; unclear D gene. The length of the CDR3 is 12 residues. Germline CDR1 and CDR2: MDHEN and SYDVKM. The V gene lost 4 bases and the J gene lost 4 bases, with 8 bases spanning the gap. The CDR3 sequence is CASSSDWYEQYF. The CDR3 nucleotides are TGTGCCAGCAGTTCCGACTGGTACGAGCAGTACTTC.

This chain joins TRBV19 and TRBJ2-1; the D gene is possibly TRBD2 (5 bases). Between the trimmed V and J ends, which lost 3 bases and 8 bases, there was a span of 8 bases. Germline V gene lookup returns CDR1 LNHDA and CDR2 SQIVND (reference sequence). The CDR3 consists of 12 residues. In DNA form, the CDR3 reads TGTGCCAGTAGTATCCGGACTGATGAGCAGTTCTTC. It encodes CASSIRTDEQFF.

On this clone: The junction shows a germline mismatch at one end, possibly a read error. V is TRBV3-1 (or the pseudogene TRBV3-2) and J is TRBJ2-1, with D maybe TRBD1 (6 bases). The CDR3 totals 12 residues. Germline-derived CDR1 and CDR2 are LGHDT and YNNKEL (reference sequence). This CDR3 is CASSQQGQKPLF. The CDR3 nucleotides read TGTGCCAGCAGCCAACAAGGACAGAAGCCCCTCTTC.

This CDR3 is CASSLASTSGKYNEQFF. CDR3 nucleotide sequence: TGTGCCAGCAGCTTAGCGTCGACTAGCGGGAAGTACAATGAGCAGTTCTTC. The V gene is TRBV7-3, the J gene TRBJ2-1; 11 nucleotides align to TRBD2. The CDR3 runs to 17 residues. CDR1 and CDR2 (germline): SGHTA, FQGTGA. With 2 bases clipped from V and 4 bases from J, the junction kept 7 bases outside the gene matches.

The chain employs TRBV4-3 and TRBJ1-3; D not resolved. This CDR3 has 16 amino acids. Germline CDR1 LGHNA, CDR2 YSLEER. V was trimmed by 0 bases and J by 0 bases, leaving 9 bases between them. In nucleotides, the CDR3 is TGCGCCAGCAGCCAAGATGGAGCAGCCTCTGGAAACACCATATATTTT. It encodes CASSQDGAASGNTIYF.

V usage is TRBV5-6 and J usage is TRBJ1-4; D remains unclear. This CDR3 region has 14 residues. The V gene's germline CDR1 is SGHDT and CDR2 YYEEEE. The V end was cut by 0 bases, the J end by 4 bases, with 7 bases between. The CDR3 sequence is CASSLEGSNEKLFF. The CDR3, as DNA: TGTGCCAGCAGCTTGGAAGGGAGTAATGAAAAACTGTTTTTT.

The chain uses TRBV29-1 and TRBJ1-1; 7 nucleotides agree with TRBD1. This CDR3 region has 12 residues. Germline V gene sequence: CDR1 SQVTM, CDR2 ANQGSEA. The trim removed 7 bases at V and 1 base at J, leaving 3 bases unmatched. This CDR3 is CSGRQGNTEAFF. CDR3 in DNA: TGCAGCGGGAGACAGGGGAACACTGAAGCTTTCTTT.

The chain combines TRBV5-4 with TRBJ1-2, with unresolved D. V was cut by 6 bases and J by 6 bases, with 18 bases left in between. CDR3 length: 14 residues. Germline V gives CDR1 SGHNT, CDR2 YYREEE (reference sequence). The chain's CDR3 is CASIARMGGHGYTF. DNA for the CDR3: TGTGCCAGCATCGCCCGGATGGGAGGGCATGGCTACACCTTC.

For the CDR3, the DNA is TGTGCCAGCAGCTCCCCCGGGCAGGGGGCCGGTGGCTACACCTTC. This encodes CASSSPGQGAGGYTF. J is TRBJ1-2 and V is TRBV7-9, with TRBD1 matching over 8 bases. This CDR3 region has 15 residues. CDR1 is SEHNR and CDR2 is FQNEAQ in the germline V gene (reference sequence). Losses at the gene ends were 4 bases for V and 7 bases for J; bases not matched to a gene: 11. Using reference TRBV7-9 and TRBJ1-2 for the parts outside the CDR3, the full variable domain is DTGVSQNPRHKITKRGQNVTFRCDPISEHNRLYWYRQTLGQGPEFLTYFQNEAQLEKSRLLSDRFSAERPKGSFSTLEIQRTEQGDSAMYLCASSSPGQGAGGYTFGSGTRLTVV.

The genes are TRBV28 and TRBJ1-1; TRBD1 matches at 8 bases. CDR1 and CDR2 from the germline V gene are MDHEN and SYDVKM. The CDR3 extends over 14 amino acids. V shed 3 bases and J 0 bases; nucleotides not matched to a gene: 0. CDR3 protein: CASSLTGVNTEAFF. CDR3 nucleotide sequence: TGTGCCAGCAGTTTGACAGGGGTGAACACTGAAGCTTTCTTT.

The chain recombines TRBV7-2 with TRBJ2-5; D perhaps matches TRBD1 (6 bases). CDR1 and CDR2 (germline): SGHTA, FQGNSA. This CDR3 contains 14 residues. V shed 3 bases and J shed 5 bases, with 13 bases lying between them. The CDR3 DNA follows: TGTGCCAGCAGCTTGGCAGGGGCCCGGGAGACCCAGTACTTC. The encoded protein is CASSLAGARETQYF.

V is TRBV10-1 and J is TRBJ2-2; a weak D match, TRBD2 (6 bases). The germline V and J ends were trimmed by 6 bases and 1 base, with 6 bases remaining between them. The CDR3 runs to 13 residues. The germline V gene encodes CDR1 WNHNN and CDR2 SYGVQD (reference sequence). CDR3 loop: CASRGGNTGELFF. CDR3 sequence (DNA): TGCGCCAGCAGGGGGGGGAACACCGGGGAGCTGTTTTTT.

This chain connects TRBV9 to TRBJ2-1; 8 bases align to TRBD1. The germline V gene has CDR1 SGDLS and CDR2 YYNGEE. Trimming at V came to 1 base and at J to 10 bases, leaving 10 bases not matched to a gene. The CDR3 spans 15 residues. The CDR3 here is CASSVRTGTLGEQFF. CDR3 in DNA: TGTGCCAGCAGCGTACGGACAGGGACTTTGGGGGAGCAGTTCTTC.

This chain connects TRBV19 to TRBJ1-5, with D hard to call. Germline CDR1 is LNHDA and CDR2 is SQIVND (reference sequence). This CDR3 has 18 residues. V was pared by 6 bases and J by 2 bases, with 23 bases between. The CDR3 nucleotides read TGTGCCAGTAGAGATACGGGTCCGACTGAAACTGGCAATCAGCCCCAGCATTTT. Translated: CASRDTGPTETGNQPQHF.

This clone came up once. The chain has TRBV7-2 and TRBJ1-1, with a weak D call TRBD1 (5 bases). The CDR3 runs 14 residues. V dropped 4 bases and J dropped 2 bases, with 11 bases sitting between them. Germline V lookup: CDR1 SGHTA, CDR2 FQGNSA. CDR3 in DNA: TGTGCCAGCAGCTCCCGACAGTTTAACACTGAAGCTTTCTTT. Translated: CASSSRQFNTEAFF.

This clone was seen just once. This chain links TRBV10-2 with TRBJ2-1; TRBD2 matches at 10 bases. The V segment lost 7 bases and the J segment 4 bases; nucleotides outside the gene matches: 10. The CDR3 is 16 residues long. From germline, CDR1 is WSHSY and CDR2 SAAADI. The CDR3 reads CASNPKGLANYNEQFF. The CDR3 nucleotides are TGCGCCAGCAACCCGAAGGGACTAGCGAATTACAATGAGCAGTTCTTC.

This chain links TRBV4-1 with TRBJ2-5; D uncertain. Looked up from germline, CDR1 is MGHRA and CDR2 is YSYEKL. CDR3 length: 14 residues. V lost 1 base and J 2 bases, leaving 8 bases between the germline ends. CDR3 loop: CASSQVLTQETQYF. The CDR3 DNA reads TGCGCCAGCAGCCAAGTCCTGACACAAGAGACCCAGTACTTC.

The chain has TRBV12-3 or TRBV12-4 and TRBJ2-2; D remains unclear. CDR3 length: 13 amino acids. V lost 7 bases to trimming and J lost 2 bases, with 8 bases between them. CDR3 region: CASTQSNTGELFF. The CDR3 DNA sequence: TGTGCCAGCACACAGAGCAACACCGGGGAGCTGTTTTTT.

The chain is built from TRBV3-1 (or the pseudogene TRBV3-2) and TRBJ2-3; TRBD2 matches 15 bases. J gave up 6 bases and V 0 bases, and 4 bases lay outside the gene matches. The CDR3 is 17 amino acids. Germline assignment: CDR1 LGHDT and CDR2 YNNKEL (reference sequence). CDR3 bases: TGTGCCAGCAGCCAAGAGGGGACTAGCGGGAGGAAGGATACGCAGTATTTT. Encoded protein: CASSQEGTSGRKDTQYF.

The rearrangement joins TRBV18 to TRBJ2-7; 7 positions agree with TRBD1. Germline CDR1 reads KGHSH; CDR2 reads LQKENI. V dropped 5 bases and J dropped 3; count of bases not matched to a gene: 7. The CDR3 is made up of 14 amino acids. Written as DNA, the CDR3 is TGTGCCAGCTCAACAGGGGACACTGTCTACGAGCAGTACTTC. It codes for CASSTGDTVYEQYF.

V gene TRBV29-1 combines with J gene TRBJ1-3; the D is unclear. Germline values: CDR1 SQVTM, CDR2 ANQGSEA. The V end lost 3 bases, the J end lost 0 bases, and 9 bases lay between the germline ends. The length of the CDR3 is 14 residues. CDR3 bases: TGCAGCGTTGACCAGTCAACCTCTGGAAACACCATATATTTT. Its translation is CSVDQSTSGNTIYF.

The genes are TRBV14 and TRBJ2-7, with D tentatively TRBD2 (6 bases). Trimming stripped 3 bases from V and 4 bases from J, with 13 bases between. Germline assignment: CDR1 SGHDN and CDR2 FVKESK. The CDR3 loop spans 14 amino acids. CDR3 region: CASSHPGVVYEQYF. The DNA of the CDR3 is TGTGCCAGCAGCCACCCGGGAGTAGTTTACGAGCAGTACTTC.

The rearrangement links TRBV24-1 to TRBJ2-2, with 9 bases that match TRBD1. Germline assignment: CDR1 KGHDR and CDR2 SFDVKD. There are 15 residues in the CDR3. Trimming took 9 bases from V and 3 from J; bases not matched to a gene: 7. The CDR3 region is CATVTGGADTGELFF. In nucleotides, the CDR3 is TGTGCCACCGTCACAGGGGGCGCAGACACCGGGGAGCTGTTTTTT.

The gene calls are TRBV10-1 and TRBJ2-5; 8 bases agree with TRBD1. This CDR3 spans 14 amino acids. CDR1 and CDR2 from the germline V gene are WNHNN and SYGVQD (reference sequence). J gave up 4 bases and V 3 bases, and 4 bases lay outside the gene matches. As DNA, the CDR3 is TGCGCCAGCAGTGACAGGGGGCTAGGAGAGACCCAGTACTTC. Amino acid sequence: CASSDRGLGETQYF.

A remark on this clone: Other nucleotide sequences in the sample specify the same CDR3. This chain uses TRBV18 with TRBJ2-7, with 8 positions matching TRBD2. The CDR3 length is 14 residues. V trimming: 3 bases; J trimming: 2 bases; junction bases outside the gene matches: 3. Germline CDR1 and CDR2: KGHSH and LQKENI. CDR3 sequence reads: CASSPTGGPYEQYF. For the CDR3, the DNA is TGTGCCAGCTCACCTACGGGAGGGCCCTACGAGCAGTACTTC.

The V gene is TRBV19, the J gene TRBJ2-7; 9 nucleotides line up with TRBD2. CDR1 LNHDA and CDR2 SQIVND come from the germline V gene (reference sequence). Trimming removed 3 bases from V and 0 bases from J; junction bases left unmatched: 6. CDR3 length equals 16 residues. CDR3 region: CASSISAGGLSYEQYF. The DNA for the CDR3 is TGTGCCAGTAGTATTTCAGCGGGAGGCCTCTCCTACGAGCAGTACTTC. Supplemented by reference TRBV19 and TRBJ2-7, the full variable domain reads DGGITQSPKYLFRKEGQNVTLSCEQNLNHDAMYWYRQDPGQGLRLIYYSQIVNDFQKGDIAEGYSVSREKKESFPLTVTSAQKNPTAFYLCASSISAGGLSYEQYFGPGTRLTVT.

The chain recombines TRBV5-6 with TRBJ2-5; possible D gene TRBD2, 6 bases. CDR1 and CDR2 (germline): SGHDT, YYEEEE. V dropped 4 bases and J dropped 6 bases, with 22 bases sitting between them. There are 16 residues in the CDR3. The CDR3 sequence: CASSVAPGSLAKTQYF. The CDR3, as DNA: TGTGCCAGCAGCGTGGCCCCCGGGAGTTTGGCGAAGACCCAGTACTTC.